What follows are 18 T cell receptor beta chains derived from one specimen sequenced in a study of CXCR3-negative and CXCR3-positive naive CD8 T cells. The TRB libraries of cDNA were built by UMI-labeled 5' RACE. With the 5' RACE reads reprocessed, TCRdb shows one record per CDR3 protein and no DNA. This sample contains tens of thousands of distinct CDR3 sequences. The sample consisted of naive CXCR3- CD8+ T cells from blood. The subset denotes: CD45RO-CCR7+CD27+CD95- naive CD8+ T cells lacking CXCR3 (TNR3-). All receptors come from a human donor in good health. Some clones in this sample may be carry-over from other donors' samples.

The V gene is TRBV29-1, the J gene TRBJ2-1; TCRdb selects TRBD2, and the lack of DNA leaves this call unchecked. The CDR3 is made up of 14 amino acids. Per germline, CDR1 SQVTM and CDR2 ANQGSEA. CDR3: CSVLLAGEGNEQFF.

The chain couples TRBV6-2 or TRBV6-3 to TRBJ2-2; without DNA, the TCRdb call of TRBD1 cannot be checked. This CDR3 is built from 17 residues. The germline gives CDR1 MNHEY, CDR2 SVGEGT. The CDR3 here is CASSYGPGQGETGELFF.

The V gene is TRBV7-9, the J gene TRBJ1-2. The CDR3 sequence is 14 residues long. Germline V lookup: CDR1 SEHNR, CDR2 FQNEAQ (reference sequence). The CDR3 sequence: CASSLEGLGDGYTF.

The V and J genes are TRBV29-1 and TRBJ1-5. Looked up from germline, CDR1 is SQVTM and CDR2 is ANQGSEA. The CDR3 covers 15 residues. The CDR3 spells CTSPQGRGARQPQHF.

The genes are TRBV29-1 and TRBJ2-2. CDR3 length: 12 residues. Germline loops: CDR1 SQVTM, CDR2 ANQGSEA. The CDR3 spells CSVDGNTGELFF.

This chain uses TRBV28 with TRBJ2-7; TCRdb indicates TRBD2, and absent DNA this call remains unverified. The germline V gene encodes CDR1 MDHEN and CDR2 SYDVKM. This CDR3 contains 17 residues. The CDR3 reads CASSPGLAGAYSYEQYF.

V usage is TRBV20-1 and J usage is TRBJ1-1; there is no DNA to check the TCRdb D call of TRBD1. Germline V lookup: CDR1 DFQATT, CDR2 SNEGSKA (reference sequence). The CDR3 contains 14 residues. The CDR3 loop reads CSATRGIGYTEAFF.

The V call is TRBV12-3 or TRBV12-4, the J call TRBJ2-1; the D call from TCRdb, TRBD2, cannot be confirmed without DNA. This CDR3 spans 13 amino acids. The CDR3 here is CASSPQGTSRQFF.

This sequence joins TRBV5-1 and TRBJ2-7; TCRdb outputs TRBD1, but without DNA this stays unchecked. CDR1 and CDR2 from the germline V gene are SGHRS and YFSETQ. The CDR3 extends over 14 amino acids. The chain's CDR3 is CASSGTGGSYEQYF.

The chain employs TRBV7-3 and TRBJ2-7; TCRdb indicates TRBD1, and absent DNA this call remains unverified. This CDR3 contains 13 residues. Germline values: CDR1 SGHTA, CDR2 FQGTGA. This CDR3 reads CASSLTGVDEQYF.

This CDR3 is CASSFQGTNYGYTF. V is TRBV7-9 and J is TRBJ1-2; the D gene TCRdb calls, TRBD1, cannot be checked with no DNA. CDR1 is SEHNR, CDR2 FQNEAQ, per germline (reference sequence). The CDR3 has 14 amino acids.

The V call is TRBV4-1, the J call TRBJ2-1; TCRdb gives TRBD1 as the D gene, but with no DNA this cannot be confirmed. The CDR3 length is 17 residues. Per the germline V gene, CDR1 is MGHRA and CDR2 is YSYEKL. The CDR3 reads CASTMRPQGRSYNEQFF.

This chain links TRBV6-6 with TRBJ2-2; TCRdb selects TRBD1, and the lack of DNA leaves this call unchecked. Looked up from germline, CDR1 is MNHNY and CDR2 is SVGAGI (reference sequence). This CDR3 comprises 13 residues. CDR3 region: CASWGQFTGELFF.

The rearrangement links TRBV27 to TRBJ1-1; there is no DNA to check the TCRdb D call of TRBD1. Germline V lookup: CDR1 MNHEY, CDR2 SMNVEV (reference sequence). This CDR3 region has 14 residues. CDR3 loop: CASGITGVSTEAFF.

This chain links TRBV6-6 with TRBJ2-2. The V gene's germline CDR1 is MNHNY and CDR2 SVGAGI (reference sequence). The length of the CDR3 is 14 residues. The CDR3 reads CASSYVGITGELFF.

CDR3 sequence reads: CASSPGTGGGNEQFF. The rearrangement uses TRBV7-3 and TRBJ2-1; as DNA is missing, the TRBD1 call by TCRdb cannot be tested. Germline CDR1 SGHTA, CDR2 FQGTGA. The CDR3 runs to 15 residues.

The chain recombines TRBV28 with TRBJ2-1; TCRdb's D call of TRBD2 is untestable without DNA. The CDR3 has 15 residues. Germline V CDR1 and CDR2: MDHEN, SYDVKM. CDR3: CASSSRLTSGVTQFF.

V is TRBV6-5 and J is TRBJ2-1. The germline gives CDR1 MNHEY, CDR2 SVGAGI. The CDR3 has 20 amino acids. The CDR3 loop reads CASSYSHFALLENSYNEQFF.